These T cell receptor beta chains were read from a single sample in a study of T cell repertoires and Cas9 in healthy adults. This table comes from immunoSEQ multiplex PCR, and its TCRdb copy is limited to in-frame clones, with some not included. The sample yields around 25,000 clones, 90% seen once. The sample comprised CD4+ effector T cells (CD127+, CD25-, CD137-, CD154-) from PBMCs; culture status not recorded. Every receptor here comes from a human donor in good health. The CDR3 runs from the conserved cysteine through the conserved F or W. Each record gives: D gene, J gene, clone size, V gene, CDR3 DNA, CDR3 protein. D genes are given only for firm matches. Size values are once, few and many counts, or a class for expanded clones, and some rows have none.

d_call: -; j_call: TRBJ2-1; clone_size: -; v_call: TRBV19; cdr3_nt: TGTGCCAGTAGTATAGAAACAGGGATGGCTGAGCAGTTCTTC; cdr3_aa: CASSIETGMAEQFF
d_call: -; j_call: TRBJ1-2; clone_size: -; v_call: TRBV7-9; cdr3_nt: TGTGCCAGCAGCCAAGGGGGGTTGATGAATGGCTACACCTTC; cdr3_aa: CASSQGGLMNGYTF
d_call: TRBD1; j_call: TRBJ1-6; clone_size: few; v_call: TRBV28; cdr3_nt: TGTGCCAGCAGTCCCCCCGACAGGGGCACCCTCCACTTT; cdr3_aa: CASSPPDRGTLHF
d_call: TRBD1; j_call: TRBJ2-7; clone_size: -; v_call: TRBV6-1; cdr3_nt: TGTGCCAGCGGAGACAGGGGTCAGTACTTC; cdr3_aa: CASGDRGQYF
d_call: -; j_call: TRBJ1-6; clone_size: -; v_call: TRBV5-1; cdr3_nt: TGCGCCAGCAGTCGGGAGACAGGAATTGATTCACCCCTCCACTTT; cdr3_aa: CASSRETGIDSPLHF
d_call: TRBD2; j_call: TRBJ2-3; clone_size: once; v_call: TRBV5-1; cdr3_nt: TGCGCCAGCAGCATAGGGACTAGCGGGGGGACCACAGATACGCAGTATTTT; cdr3_aa: CASSIGTSGGTTDTQYF
d_call: TRBD1; j_call: TRBJ2-1; clone_size: once; v_call: TRBV7-7; cdr3_nt: TGTGCTAGCAGCTTAGGCAGGTTTCACAGGGGAAAAGAGCCCTACAATGAGCAGTTCTTC; cdr3_aa: CASSLGRFHRGKEPYNEQFF
d_call: -; j_call: TRBJ2-7; clone_size: -; v_call: TRBV2; cdr3_nt: TGTGCCAGCAGTGAAGGGGCTCATGTGCAGTACTTC; cdr3_aa: CASSEGAHVQYF
d_call: -; j_call: TRBJ2-2; clone_size: -; v_call: TRBV4-1; cdr3_nt: TGCGCCAGCAGCCAAGAAACGTATTGGCGAGACAAGAACACCGGGGAGCTGTTTTTT; cdr3_aa: CASSQETYWRDKNTGELFF
d_call: TRBD1; j_call: TRBJ2-5; clone_size: -; v_call: TRBV5-4; cdr3_nt: TGTGCCAGCAGCTTAGAGGACAGGGCGGAGACCCAGTACTTC; cdr3_aa: CASSLEDRAETQYF
d_call: -; j_call: TRBJ1-6; clone_size: few; v_call: TRBV5-8; cdr3_nt: TGTGCCAGCAGCTTGGGGCAGGAGAATTCACCCCTCCACTTT; cdr3_aa: CASSLGQENSPLHF
d_call: -; j_call: TRBJ1-1; clone_size: -; v_call: TRBV2; cdr3_nt: TGTGCCAGCAGTGCGGACAGCCCGAGAATGGTAGCTTTCTTT; cdr3_aa: CASSADSPRMVAFF
d_call: TRBD1; j_call: TRBJ1-2; clone_size: -; v_call: TRBV7-6; cdr3_nt: TGTGCCAGCAGCTTCGCGACAGGGGGAATTGGTGGCTACACCTTC; cdr3_aa: CASSFATGGIGGYTF
d_call: -; j_call: TRBJ2-7; clone_size: -; v_call: TRBV7-6; cdr3_nt: TGTGCCAGCAGCTTAGGGGTTGGGGGGCGGATAGATCGCGAGCAGTACTTC; cdr3_aa: CASSLGVGGRIDREQYF
d_call: -; j_call: TRBJ1-1; clone_size: -; v_call: TRBV28; cdr3_nt: TGTGCCAGCAGCTCACAGGGAATTGGTGAAGCTTTCTTT; cdr3_aa: CASSSQGIGEAFF
d_call: -; j_call: TRBJ1-1; clone_size: -; v_call: TRBV5-6; cdr3_nt: TGTGCCAGCAGCTTGGGGAATAGGGGGACCATGAACACTGAAGCTTTCTTT; cdr3_aa: CASSLGNRGTMNTEAFF
d_call: TRBD1; j_call: TRBJ1-6; clone_size: -; v_call: TRBV5-1; cdr3_nt: TGCGCCAGCAGTAGGGGAGGGACAGGGACGTTGGATTCACCCCTCCACTTT; cdr3_aa: CASSRGGTGTLDSPLHF
d_call: -; j_call: TRBJ1-2; clone_size: -; v_call: TRBV2; cdr3_nt: TGTGCCAGCAGTGAAGGTGGCAGGAGCTATGGCTACACCTTC; cdr3_aa: CASSEGGRSYGYTF
d_call: -; j_call: TRBJ1-1; clone_size: -; v_call: TRBV19; cdr3_nt: TGTGCCAGTAGTATCTCGTCAGGGGTAGGGGAAGCTTTCTTT; cdr3_aa: CASSISSGVGEAFF
d_call: -; j_call: TRBJ1-1; clone_size: -; v_call: TRBV13; cdr3_nt: TGTGCCAGCAGCTTAGTCCAGGGGAGTATGTACACTGAAGCTTTCTTT; cdr3_aa: CASSLVQGSMYTEAFF
d_call: TRBD1; j_call: TRBJ1-5; clone_size: -; v_call: TRBV11-2; cdr3_nt: TGTGCCAGCAGCCTAGACAGGGATAATCAGCCCCAGCATTTT; cdr3_aa: CASSLDRDNQPQHF
d_call: TRBD1; j_call: TRBJ2-5; clone_size: -; v_call: TRBV5-6; cdr3_nt: TGTGCCAGCAGCCCTTACGGACAGGCGGGCCCGAGGGAGACCCAGTACTTC; cdr3_aa: CASSPYGQAGPRETQYF
d_call: -; j_call: TRBJ1-3; clone_size: once; v_call: TRBV6-6; cdr3_nt: TGTGCCAGCACCCAGGGACACTACTCTGGAAACACCATATATTTT; cdr3_aa: CASTQGHYSGNTIYF
d_call: -; j_call: TRBJ2-7; clone_size: few; v_call: TRBV28; cdr3_nt: TGTGCCAGCAGGCCGGTGGGCTACGAGCAGTACTTC; cdr3_aa: CASRPVGYEQYF
d_call: TRBD2; j_call: TRBJ2-2; clone_size: once; v_call: TRBV5-1; cdr3_nt: TGCGCCAGCAGGAGACTAGCGGGAGGTACCGGGGAGCTGTTTTTT; cdr3_aa: CASRRLAGGTGELFF
d_call: -; j_call: TRBJ2-5; clone_size: once; v_call: TRBV5-4; cdr3_nt: TGTGCCAGCAGCTCCTCACTGCCGGGACCTTTGGGGGAGACCCAGTACTTC; cdr3_aa: CASSSSLPGPLGETQYF
d_call: TRBD2; j_call: TRBJ2-3; clone_size: -; v_call: TRBV7-9; cdr3_nt: TGTGCCAGCACCAAACTAGCGGGATACACAGATACGCAGTATTTT; cdr3_aa: CASTKLAGYTDTQYF
d_call: TRBD2; j_call: TRBJ2-3; clone_size: -; v_call: TRBV10-3; cdr3_nt: TGTGCCATCAGTGGACTAGCGGGGCCTGATACGCAGTATTTT; cdr3_aa: CAISGLAGPDTQYF
d_call: -; j_call: TRBJ2-2; clone_size: once; v_call: TRBV2; cdr3_nt: TGTGCCAGCACCCCTATACACAGCACCGGGGAGCTGTTTTTT; cdr3_aa: CASTPIHSTGELFF
d_call: TRBD1; j_call: TRBJ2-2; clone_size: -; v_call: TRBV7-8; cdr3_nt: TGTGCCAGCAGCTTACCAGGGGGCGGCGCCGGGGAGCTGTTTTTT; cdr3_aa: CASSLPGGGAGELFF
d_call: -; j_call: TRBJ2-7; clone_size: -; v_call: TRBV19; cdr3_nt: TGTGCCAGTAGTCTTGTGGGGAGGTCAAGTTACGAGCAGTACTTC; cdr3_aa: CASSLVGRSSYEQYF
d_call: TRBD1; j_call: TRBJ2-1; clone_size: -; v_call: TRBV29-1; cdr3_nt: TGCAGCGTTGTATGGGGGACAGGACGGAATGAGCAGTTCTTC; cdr3_aa: CSVVWGTGRNEQFF
d_call: -; j_call: TRBJ2-5; clone_size: -; v_call: TRBV6-5; cdr3_nt: TGTGCCAGCACCAGGGGACTAAACCAAGAGACCCAGTACTTC; cdr3_aa: CASTRGLNQETQYF
d_call: -; j_call: TRBJ1-1; clone_size: -; v_call: TRBV5-6; cdr3_nt: TGTGCCAGCAGCTTGGACTTCGCGGGGACTGAAGCTTTCTTT; cdr3_aa: CASSLDFAGTEAFF
d_call: TRBD1; j_call: TRBJ1-4; clone_size: -; v_call: TRBV18; cdr3_nt: TGTGCCAGCTCAGAGGGGGCAGGTGAAAAACTGTTTTTT; cdr3_aa: CASSEGAGEKLFF
d_call: TRBD1; j_call: TRBJ2-1; clone_size: once; v_call: TRBV5-1; cdr3_nt: TGCGCCAGCAGCTTGGTGGGGACAGAAAGGAACAATGAGCAGTTCTTC; cdr3_aa: CASSLVGTERNNEQFF
d_call: -; j_call: TRBJ2-6; clone_size: -; v_call: TRBV6-1; cdr3_nt: TGTGCCGCAGGGGAGGCTGGGGCCAACGTCCTGACTTTC; cdr3_aa: CAAGEAGANVLTF
d_call: TRBD2; j_call: TRBJ2-1; clone_size: -; v_call: TRBV19; cdr3_nt: TGTGCCAGTAGTATTGAGCGGGGGCCTTACAATGAGCAGTTCTTC; cdr3_aa: CASSIERGPYNEQFF
d_call: -; j_call: TRBJ2-5; clone_size: -; v_call: TRBV7-2; cdr3_nt: TGTGCCAGCAGCTCGTGGAGGGACCAAGAGACCCAGTACTTC; cdr3_aa: CASSSWRDQETQYF
d_call: -; j_call: TRBJ2-7; clone_size: -; v_call: TRBV9; cdr3_nt: TGTGCCAGCAGCGTAGGGGCAGCCCAAGCCTACGAGCAGTACTTC; cdr3_aa: CASSVGAAQAYEQYF
d_call: TRBD1; j_call: TRBJ1-3; clone_size: -; v_call: TRBV18; cdr3_nt: TGTGCCAGCTCAATCACAGGGGAGAGCTCTGGAAACACCATATATTTT; cdr3_aa: CASSITGESSGNTIYF
d_call: TRBD1; j_call: TRBJ1-6; clone_size: -; v_call: TRBV6-1; cdr3_nt: TGTGCCAGCAGTGCAGAACTGGACAGGGCATCTCCCCTCCACTTT; cdr3_aa: CASSAELDRASPLHF
d_call: -; j_call: TRBJ1-2; clone_size: -; v_call: TRBV5-6; cdr3_nt: TGTGCCAGCAGCCCGACCTTCCCGACAACTTATAACTATGGCTACACCTTC; cdr3_aa: CASSPTFPTTYNYGYTF
d_call: -; j_call: TRBJ2-5; clone_size: once; v_call: TRBV9; cdr3_nt: TGTGCCAGCAGTAAACAGGGCCGCTGGGAGACCCAGTACTTC; cdr3_aa: CASSKQGRWETQYF
d_call: TRBD1; j_call: TRBJ2-7; clone_size: -; v_call: TRBV18; cdr3_nt: TGTGCCAGCTCACCCACACCTATTCGACAGGGGGTGTACGAGCAGTACTTC; cdr3_aa: CASSPTPIRQGVYEQYF